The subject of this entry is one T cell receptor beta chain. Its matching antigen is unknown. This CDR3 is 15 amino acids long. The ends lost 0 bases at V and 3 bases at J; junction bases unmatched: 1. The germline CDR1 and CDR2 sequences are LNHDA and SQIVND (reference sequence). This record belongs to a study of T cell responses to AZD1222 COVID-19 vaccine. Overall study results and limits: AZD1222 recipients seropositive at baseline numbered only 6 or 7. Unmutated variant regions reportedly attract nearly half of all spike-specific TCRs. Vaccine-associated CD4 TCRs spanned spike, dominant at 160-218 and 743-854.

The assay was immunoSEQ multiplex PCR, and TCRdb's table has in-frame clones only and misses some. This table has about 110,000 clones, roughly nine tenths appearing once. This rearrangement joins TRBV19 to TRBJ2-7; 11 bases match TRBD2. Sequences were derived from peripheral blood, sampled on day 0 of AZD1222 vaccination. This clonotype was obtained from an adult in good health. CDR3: CASSIDTSGSYEQYF. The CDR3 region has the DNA TGTGCCAGTAGTATAGATACTAGCGGGAGCTACGAGCAGTACTTC.